These 8 T cell receptor beta chains were all obtained from the same sample, sequenced in a study of vaccination and CD4 T cells after COVID-19. Once obtained from cultured CD4+ T cells, the DNA was sequenced using the Oncomine TCR Beta short-read assay. TCRdb used MiXCR to reprocess the PCR reads, holding one entry per CDR3 protein. The sample carries about 13,000 distinct CDR3 sequences, approximately 42% recorded once. Noted treatment: approximately nine-day PBMC culture with coronavirus spike peptide pools or control peptides (ViraFEST assay). For these TCRs, the target antigens are not known. The source material was CD4+ T cells from blood, cultured in vitro, sampled after SARS-CoV-2 vaccination. These receptors were obtained from a human donor who had recovered from COVID-19.

This clonotype was seen only a few times. The V and J genes are TRBV2 and TRBJ1-1; 8 bases agree with TRBD1. The CDR3 length is 16 residues. J gave up 1 base and V 4 bases, and 8 bases lay outside the gene matches. CDR1 and CDR2 (germline): SNHLY, FYNNEI. CDR3 sequence (DNA): TGTGCCAGCAGTGCGGACAGGGAGTCTAAGAACACTGAAGCTTTCTTT. Amino acid sequence: CASSADRESKNTEAFF.

This chain joins TRBV27 and TRBJ1-1; TRBD1 aligns across 8 bases. Losses at the gene ends were 5 bases for V and 3 bases for J; bases not matched to a gene: 8. The CDR3 has 15 residues. Per germline, CDR1 MNHEY and CDR2 SMNVEV (reference sequence). The CDR3 coding sequence is TGTGCCAGCAGTCCAAGCAGGGGGCGGTACACTGAAGCTTTCTTT. Its translation is CASSPSRGRYTEAFF.

This clonotype was observed a few times. The chain has TRBV19 and TRBJ2-2; TRBD1 matches at 7 bases. J was trimmed by 4 bases and V by 6 bases; bases with no gene match: 2. This CDR3 is built from 13 residues. The germline V gene has CDR1 LNHDA and CDR2 SQIVND (reference sequence). CDR3 in amino acids: CASRTGTTGELFF. For the CDR3, the DNA is TGTGCCAGTAGGACAGGGACCACCGGGGAGCTGTTTTTT.

This clonotype was observed a handful of times. The gene calls are TRBV12-3 or TRBV12-4 and TRBJ2-5; a possible D gene is TRBD2 (6 bases). V lost 2 bases, J lost 5 bases, and 15 bases lay in between. The CDR3 is 15 residues long. The chain's CDR3 is CASSLFGGPRETQYF. The CDR3 region has the DNA TGTGCCAGCAGTTTATTCGGGGGACCTAGGGAGACCCAGTACTTC.

The V call is TRBV18, the J call TRBJ2-1; 9 bases line up with TRBD1. The CDR3 totals 15 residues. Trimming took 2 bases from V and 3 from J; bases not matched to a gene: 2. The germline V gene encodes CDR1 KGHSH and CDR2 LQKENI. The CDR3 nucleotides read TGTGCCAGCTCACCAGAGACAGGGGGCTACAATGAGCAGTTCTTC. Amino acid sequence: CASSPETGGYNEQFF.

This clonotype appeared once. This chain joins TRBV7-2 and TRBJ1-1; TRBD1 is a possible D gene (5 bases). The CDR3 contains 13 residues. V dropped 4 bases and J dropped 7 bases, with 13 bases sitting between them. Germline lookup yields CDR1 SGHTA and CDR2 FQGNSA. The DNA of the CDR3 is TGTGCCAGCAGCTCAGACAGAGCCTTTGAAGCTTTCTTT. This translates into CASSSDRAFEAFF. The full variable domain, in which reference TRBV7-2 and TRBJ1-1 provide the parts outside the CDR3, is GAGVSQSPSNKVTEKGKDVELRCDPISGHTALYWYRQSLGQGLEFLIYFQGNSAPDKSGLPSDRFSAERTGGSVSTLTIQRTQQEDSAVYLCASSSDRAFEAFFGQGTRLTVV.

The chain carries TRBV6-1 and TRBJ2-3; D perhaps matches TRBD1 (5 bases). Per the germline V gene, CDR1 is MNHNS and CDR2 is SASEGT. The CDR3 runs to 15 residues. Trimming removed 7 bases from V and 0 bases from J, with 14 bases in between. CDR3 bases: TGTGCCAGCAAGAACTGGGGCACTAGCACAGATACGCAGTATTTT. It codes for CASKNWGTSTDTQYF.

V gene TRBV7-2 combines with J gene TRBJ2-7; 7 bases agree with TRBD2. CDR3 length: 14 amino acids. CDR1 is SGHTA, CDR2 FQGNSA, per germline. The V and J ends lost 4 bases and 4 bases, in that order; junction bases with no gene match: 7. In DNA form, the CDR3 reads TGTGCCAGCAGCTCGGGAGGCTTATTTTACGAGCAGTACTTC. Protein sequence: CASSSGGLFYEQYF.